These 7 T cell receptor beta chains were all obtained from the same sample, sequenced in a study of blood T cell repertoires in COVID-19. The assay was immunoSEQ multiplex PCR, and TCRdb's table has in-frame clones only and misses some. The sample lists some 240,000 clones, roughly 88% occurring once. The specimen sequenced was peripheral blood. Receptor source: a man aged 50 to 59 with active or convalescent COVID-19.

The V gene is TRBV28, the J gene TRBJ1-3, with unresolved D. Trimming cost V 3 bases and J 8 bases, with 11 bases left between them. This CDR3 has 13 amino acids. Germline V gene data show CDR1 as MDHEN and CDR2 as SYDVKM. The CDR3 spells CASSLVTRDTIYF. DNA for the CDR3: TGTGCCAGCAGTTTGGTTACTCGGGACACCATATATTTT.

CDR3 in DNA: TGTGCCAGCAGTTTCCCGCGACAGGGCTCTGGAAACACCATATATTTT. Amino acid sequence: CASSFPRQGSGNTIYF. The chain links TRBV28 to TRBJ1-3, with 7 bases that match TRBD1. V shed 3 bases and J 0 bases; nucleotides not matched to a gene: 5. CDR1 MDHEN and CDR2 SYDVKM come from the germline V gene. The CDR3 has 16 residues.

This rearrangement joins TRBV6-5 to TRBJ1-3; possible D gene TRBD1, 5 bases. CDR3 length: 15 residues. The V and J ends lost 5 bases and 2 bases respectively, with 13 bases between them. CDR1 and CDR2 (germline): MNHEY, SVGAGI. CDR3 residues: CASSRGGGTGNTIYF. The CDR3 DNA reads TGTGCCAGCAGTCGGGGCGGCGGGACTGGAAACACCATATATTTT.

Written as DNA, the CDR3 is TGTGCCAGCAGCTCCGCTAGCGGGGAACTCTACAATGAGCAGTTCTTC. Amino acids: CASSSASGELYNEQFF. V usage is TRBV7-2 and J usage is TRBJ2-1; 9 positions agree with TRBD2. The V segment lost 4 bases and the J segment 3 bases; nucleotides outside the gene matches: 7. CDR1 is SGHTA and CDR2 is FQGNSA in the germline V gene. This CDR3 has 16 amino acids.

This chain connects TRBV28 to TRBJ2-1, with 7 bases fitting TRBD2. Germline CDR1 and CDR2: MDHEN and SYDVKM. The CDR3 sequence is 13 residues long. V was pared by 5 bases and J by 3 bases, with 1 base of the junction left unmatched. In nucleotides, the CDR3 is TGTGCCAGCAGTCCGGGAGGCTACAATGAGCAGTTCTTC. It codes for CASSPGGYNEQFF.

The V call is TRBV14, the J call TRBJ2-1, with TRBD1 matching over 7 bases. The CDR3 has 16 residues. V trimming: 3 bases; J trimming: 2 bases; junction bases outside the gene matches: 7. CDR1 and CDR2 (germline): SGHDN, FVKESK. The CDR3 DNA reads TGTGCCAGCAGCCACCTTACAGGGGAGCCCTACAATGAGCAGTTCTTC. This translates into CASSHLTGEPYNEQFF.

The chain uses TRBV5-1 and TRBJ1-6; TRBD1 is a possible D gene (6 bases). The V end lost 3 bases, the J end lost 9 bases, and 10 bases lay between the germline ends. CDR3 length equals 13 residues. Germline CDR1 and CDR2: SGHRS and YFSETQ. The CDR3 DNA is TGCGCCAGCAGCTCGGAGACAGGTTCACCCCTCCACTTT. Residues: CASSSETGSPLHF. Looking up the rest from reference TRBV5-1 and TRBJ1-6 gives the full variable domain: KAGVTQTPRYLIKTRGQQVTLSCSPISGHRSVSWYQQTPGQGLQFLFEYFSETQRNKGNFPGRFSGRQFSNSRSEMNVSTLELGDSALYLCASSSETGSPLHFGNGTRLTVT.